Below, one T cell receptor (beta chain) is given with its context. The antigen remains undetermined. The sample originates from a study of response to subunit inactivated influenza vaccine. Study results and caveats: Researchers suggested that each seasonal influenza vaccination recruits few new T cells.

TCRdb redid the calling of the RT-PCR reads with MiXCR, one entry per CDR3 protein. The profile shows about 650,000 distinct CDR3 sequences, 15% to 19% of them singletons. CDR1 and CDR2 (germline): LGHNA, YNFKEQ. V dropped 0 bases and J dropped 3 bases, with 9 bases sitting between them. The CDR3 covers 14 residues. The receptor was isolated from a man aged 50-60 years who received an inactivated influenza vaccine. Sequenced material: PBMCs from blood, taken roughly 13 days after vaccination. The rearrangement links TRBV4-2 to TRBJ2-7; D is uncertain. Here the CDR3 reads CASSQEPPSYEQYF. The CDR3 DNA is TGTGCCAGCAGCCAAGAACCCCCTAGCTACGAGCAGTACTTC.